These 28 T cell receptor beta chains originate from one sample sequenced in a study of cytomegalovirus exposure and HLA in healthy donors (dated by TCRdb to between 2016 and 2019). To prepare the library, the immunoSEQ multiplex PCR assay was applied. TCRdb carries this immuneACCESS record with in-frame sequences only. Its versions omit some clonotypes, under half of them owing to an unresolved V gene in the studies checked, with the rest unexplained. Recorded for this sample are about 120,000 clones; around nine tenths of them occurred a single time. Together, the top ten hold over 1.5% of the sample. Material for sequencing was PBMCs. These receptors originate from a young woman in good health and CMV-seronegative.

This sequence joins TRBV6-5 and TRBJ2-1; 10 bases map to TRBD2. The V gene end was trimmed by 2 bases and the J gene end by 5 bases; junction bases not matched to a gene: 3. CDR3 length equals 15 residues. Germline-derived CDR1 and CDR2 are MNHEY and SVGAGI. The CDR3 region has the DNA TGTGCCAGCAGTTACCGTCTAGCGGGAGACAATGAGCAGTTCTTC. Protein: CASSYRLAGDNEQFF.

The chain uses TRBV15 and TRBJ1-1; tentative D call: TRBD1 (5 bases). Germline assignment: CDR1 LNHNV and CDR2 YYDKDF (reference sequence). V was trimmed by 1 base and J by 12 bases, leaving 15 bases between them. This CDR3 is built from 13 residues. The CDR3, as DNA: TGTGCCACCAGCAGAGTACCGTCGGGACTACCTTTCTTT. Translated, it gives CATSRVPSGLPFF.

The J gene is TRBJ1-5, the V gene TRBV6-6, with D uncertain. The V gene's germline CDR1 is MNHNY and CDR2 SVGAGI (reference sequence). V was trimmed by 6 bases and J by 15 bases, leaving 18 bases between them. The CDR3 is 12 residues long. For the CDR3, the DNA is TGTGCCAGCAGCCCTTTGGGCTCAAGTCGGCATTTT. Its protein is CASSPLGSSRHF.

The rearrangement links TRBV7-2 to TRBJ2-3; 13 bases fit TRBD2. The germline V gene has CDR1 SGHTA and CDR2 FQGNSA. The CDR3 is 16 residues long. Losses at the gene ends were 5 bases for V and 3 bases for J; bases not matched to a gene: 5. This CDR3 reads CASSLGLAGATDTQYF. CDR3 nucleotides: TGTGCCAGCAGCCTCGGACTAGCGGGGGCAACAGATACGCAGTATTTT.

The gene calls are TRBV27 and TRBJ2-2; D is unresolved. Trimming pared 2 bases from V and 5 bases from J, leaving 6 bases between. The CDR3 is 13 amino acids. Looked up from germline, CDR1 is MNHEY and CDR2 is SMNVEV (reference sequence). The CDR3 spells CASSLTTTGELFF. As DNA, the CDR3 is TGTGCCAGCAGTTTAACTACAACCGGGGAGCTGTTTTTT.

The J gene is TRBJ2-2, the V gene TRBV29-1, with TRBD1 identical over 9 bases. This CDR3 region has 15 residues. V was pared by 2 bases and J by 5 bases, with 6 bases of the junction left unmatched. Germline V gene sequence: CDR1 SQVTM, CDR2 ANQGSEA. As DNA, the CDR3 is TGCAGCGTTGAACACACAGGGGGCTGGACCGGGGAGCTGTTTTTT. Translated: CSVEHTGGWTGELFF.

The chain joins TRBV7-9 to TRBJ2-6, with D tentatively TRBD1 (5 bases). The CDR3 loop spans 15 amino acids. Germline V gene lookup returns CDR1 SEHNR and CDR2 FQNEAQ (reference sequence). V was shortened by 2 bases and J by 2 bases, with 7 bases between the two germline ends. For the CDR3, the DNA is TGTGCCAGCAGCTTAAGGGGTACTGGGGCCAACGTCCTGACTTTC. Amino acids: CASSLRGTGANVLTF.

This clone was detected only once. The chain couples TRBV5-1 to TRBJ2-1; 15 positions match TRBD2. The CDR3 covers 19 residues. In germline, CDR1 is SGHRS, CDR2 YFSETQ. V lost 0 bases and J lost 10; bases outside the gene matches: 14. CDR3 residues: CASSLGPSWTSGRAGEQFF. In DNA, the CDR3 is TGCGCCAGCAGCTTGGGGCCTAGCTGGACTAGCGGGAGGGCCGGGGAGCAGTTCTTC. The full variable domain, with the rest looked up from reference TRBV5-1 and TRBJ2-1, is KAGVTQTPRYLIKTRGQQVTLSCSPISGHRSVSWYQQTPGQGLQFLFEYFSETQRNKGNFPGRFSGRQFSNSRSEMNVSTLELGDSALYLCASSLGPSWTSGRAGEQFFGPGTRLTVL.

This chain links TRBV25-1 with TRBJ2-7; 8 bases line up with TRBD1. The CDR3 consists of 14 residues. The germline gives CDR1 MGHDK, CDR2 SYGVNS. The trim removed 3 bases at V and 3 bases at J, leaving 4 bases unmatched. In nucleotides, the CDR3 is TGTGCCAGCAGTGATCACACAGGGGGCTACGAGCAGTACTTC. Translating gives CASSDHTGGYEQYF.

This chain joins TRBV27 and TRBJ2-5; D is unresolved. V shed 3 bases and J shed 2 bases, with 7 bases lying between them. Germline assignment: CDR1 MNHEY and CDR2 SMNVEV (reference sequence). The CDR3 is 13 residues long. CDR3 protein: CASSLVLQETQYF. The DNA for the CDR3 is TGTGCCAGCAGTTTGGTACTTCAAGAGACCCAGTACTTC.

The rearrangement uses TRBV5-6 and TRBJ1-5; D may be TRBD1 (6 bases). From germline, CDR1 is SGHDT and CDR2 YYEEEE. V lost 4 bases, J lost 1 base, and 9 bases lay in between. This CDR3 has 14 residues. DNA for the CDR3: TGTGCCAGCAGCCATGGACAGAGCAATCAGCCCCAGCATTTT. Its protein product is CASSHGQSNQPQHF.

J is TRBJ1-3 and V is TRBV28; D uncertain. This CDR3 comprises 16 residues. CDR1 and CDR2 (germline): MDHEN, SYDVKM. V lost 5 bases, J lost 0 bases, and 14 bases lay in between. This CDR3 reads CASSTVWQSSGNTIYF. For the CDR3, the DNA is TGTGCCAGCAGTACAGTTTGGCAGAGCTCTGGAAACACCATATATTTT.

The chain uses TRBV28 and TRBJ2-2; D might be TRBD1 (6 bases). From germline, CDR1 is MDHEN and CDR2 SYDVKM. V was clipped by 5 bases and J by 4 bases, with 14 bases between them. The CDR3 consists of 15 residues. The CDR3: CASSLPGHPTGELFF. Written as DNA, the CDR3 is TGTGCCAGCAGTCTACCGGGACACCCCACCGGGGAGCTGTTTTTT.

The chain joins TRBV10-3 to TRBJ1-2; D is possibly TRBD1 (5 bases). With 11 bases removed from V and 6 bases from J, the gap between germline ends came to 25 bases. Germline-derived CDR1 and CDR2 are ENHRY and SYGVKD. CDR3 length: 15 residues. This chain's CDR3 is CASVSGQVWDNGYTF. In DNA, the CDR3 is TGTGCCTCCGTGTCAGGGCAGGTTTGGGATAATGGCTACACCTTC.

The chain couples TRBV4-1 to TRBJ1-2; tentatively, D is TRBD1 (6 bases). Trimming stripped 1 base from V and 4 bases from J, with 7 bases between. CDR3 length: 13 residues. Germline V gene lookup returns CDR1 MGHRA and CDR2 YSYEKL. CDR3 sequence reads: CASSQGDTYGYTF. The DNA of the CDR3 is TGCGCCAGCAGCCAAGGGGACACCTATGGCTACACCTTC.

The V call is TRBV19, the J call TRBJ2-7, with D perhaps matching TRBD1 (6 bases). Germline V gene lookup returns CDR1 LNHDA and CDR2 SQIVND (reference sequence). The V gene lost 7 bases and the J gene lost 0 bases, with 10 bases spanning the gap. The CDR3 sequence is 13 residues long. The CDR3 region is CASNGGRSYEQYF. CDR3 DNA: TGTGCCAGTAATGGGGGCCGCTCCTACGAGCAGTACTTC.

The gene calls are TRBV7-2 and TRBJ2-7; D gene ambiguous. Germline CDR1 reads SGHTA; CDR2 reads FQGNSA. V was cut by 1 base and J by 10 bases, with 14 bases left in between. This CDR3 region has 13 residues. The CDR3 coding sequence is TGTGCCAGCAGCTTAGAGCTGACATTCCCTCAGTACTTC. As protein: CASSLELTFPQYF.

The gene calls are TRBV7-9 and TRBJ2-3; 7 bases agree with TRBD2. The CDR3 totals 15 residues. Germline CDR1 reads SEHNR; CDR2 reads FQNEAQ (reference sequence). With V trimmed by 2 bases and J by 2 bases, 4 bases remained unmatched. The CDR3 loop is CASSLTGGPTDTQYF. CDR3 DNA: TGTGCCAGCAGCTTAACGGGAGGCCCCACAGATACGCAGTATTTT.

In nucleotides, the CDR3 is TGTGCCAGCAGTATAGGTGGGCTCTCCTACGAGCAGTACTTC. This gives the protein CASSIGGLSYEQYF. This chain joins TRBV9 and TRBJ2-7; D uncertain. V gave up 5 bases and J gave up 0 bases, with 12 bases separating them. In germline, CDR1 is SGDLS, CDR2 YYNGEE. The CDR3 loop spans 14 amino acids.

This clone was seen a few times. The CDR3 DNA follows: TGTGCCTGGAGCCTGAGCAGCAATCAGCCCCAGCATTTT. Translated: CAWSLSSNQPQHF. The J gene is TRBJ1-5, the V gene TRBV30; no definite D call. The CDR3 sequence is 13 residues long. Germline CDR1 reads GTSNPN; CDR2 reads SVGIG (reference sequence). Trimming took off 3 bases at V and 1 base at J, with 7 bases between the two ends.

The chain uses TRBV4-1 and TRBJ1-6; no clear D. This CDR3 is 16 amino acids long. Trimming took 3 bases from V and 0 from J, leaving 9 bases between them. CDR1 and CDR2 (germline): MGHRA, YSYEKL. In DNA, the CDR3 is TGCGCCAGCAGCCATCTGAGGAGCTCCTATAATTCACCCCTCCACTTT. Its protein is CASSHLRSSYNSPLHF.

V is TRBV19 and J is TRBJ2-7; 11 bases line up with TRBD2. CDR1 and CDR2 (germline): LNHDA, SQIVND (reference sequence). Trimming cost V 5 bases and J 3 bases; bases outside gene matches: 6. This CDR3 has 15 residues. The CDR3 sequence: CASSVGLAALYEQYF. The CDR3, as DNA: TGTGCCAGTAGTGTGGGACTAGCGGCCCTCTACGAGCAGTACTTC. The full variable domain, its missing parts supplied by reference TRBV19 and TRBJ2-7, is DGGITQSPKYLFRKEGQNVTLSCEQNLNHDAMYWYRQDPGQGLRLIYYSQIVNDFQKGDIAEGYSVSREKKESFPLTVTSAQKNPTAFYLCASSVGLAALYEQYFGPGTRLTVT.

The chain employs TRBV5-1 and TRBJ2-2, with 9 positions matching TRBD1. Trimming at V came to 4 bases and at J to 7 bases, leaving 14 bases not matched to a gene. Germline V lookup: CDR1 SGHRS, CDR2 YFSETQ. This CDR3 spans 17 amino acids. CDR3 sequence: CASSPGTGTNYGGELFF. For the CDR3, the DNA is TGCGCCAGCAGCCCGGGGACAGGGACCAATTATGGCGGGGAGCTGTTTTTT.

The chain couples TRBV7-8 to TRBJ2-6, with D possibly being TRBD2 (6 bases). The germline gives CDR1 SGHVS, CDR2 FQNEAQ. The V gene lost 5 bases and the J gene lost 1 base, with 18 bases spanning the gap. CDR3 length: 18 amino acids. CDR3 protein: CASSLGYRGGSGANVLTF. For the CDR3, the DNA is TGTGCCAGCAGCCTAGGTTATCGTGGGGGGTCTGGGGCCAACGTCCTGACTTTC.

V is TRBV20-1 and J is TRBJ2-7; TRBD1 agrees at 10 bases. This CDR3 has 11 amino acids. CDR1 is DFQATT and CDR2 is SNEGSKA in the germline V gene (reference sequence). V gave up 8 bases and J gave up 8 bases; unmatched junction bases: 6. The CDR3 coding sequence is TGCAGTACCGGGACAGGGGAGAAGCAGTACTTC. Protein product: CSTGTGEKQYF.

This chain joins TRBV4-1 and TRBJ2-5; TRBD1 aligns across 7 bases. CDR3 length: 20 amino acids. The V gene end was trimmed by 0 bases and the J gene end by 2 bases; junction bases not matched to a gene: 18. Per the germline V gene, CDR1 is MGHRA and CDR2 is YSYEKL. CDR3 DNA sequence: TGCGCCAGCAGCCAAGATAAGGGGCCGACCGGGACAGCGGTGCAAGAGACCCAGTACTTC. This encodes CASSQDKGPTGTAVQETQYF.

The chain has TRBV6-1 and TRBJ2-2; weak D call: TRBD1 (5 bases). V was clipped by 3 bases and J by 3 bases, with 11 bases between them. Germline V gene lookup returns CDR1 MNHNS and CDR2 SASEGT. CDR3 size: 15 residues. The CDR3 spells CASSDVGDHTGELFF. The CDR3 DNA follows: TGTGCCAGCAGTGATGTAGGGGATCACACCGGGGAGCTGTTTTTT.

This sequence joins TRBV10-2 and TRBJ2-1; 11 bases are shared with TRBD1. This CDR3 spans 15 amino acids. Unmatched junction bases numbered 3, after V lost 3 bases and J lost 5 bases. Germline V gene data show CDR1 as WSHSY and CDR2 as SAAADI. The DNA for the CDR3 is TGCGCCAGCAGTGACCGGGACAGGGGGGACAATGAGCAGTTCTTC. Encoded protein: CASSDRDRGDNEQFF.